This T cell receptor beta chain was captured in a study of T-cell memory formation after mild COVID-19. Notes on the study in general: Clones shrinking from day 15 to 85 showed even CD4/CD8 mixes; later expanders tilted CD4+.

Amplification by 5'RACE using constant-segment primers produced TCR alpha and TCR beta cDNA libraries that carried sample barcodes and UMIs. TCRdb independently ran MiXCR on the 5' RACE reads; one entry per CDR3 protein. The sample contains hundreds of thousands of distinct CDR3 sequences, about a sixth of which appear only once. Points on this clonotype: Antigen specificity is unknown.

The V gene's germline CDR1 is SGHTA and CDR2 FQGTGA. The CDR3 covers 14 residues. V was trimmed by 2 bases and J by 7 bases, leaving 11 bases between them. Material: PBMCs or a T cell subset sorted from them (not recorded which). This chain uses TRBV7-3 with TRBJ2-2; possibly TRBD1 or TRBD2 for D (5 bases each). The sequence was obtained from an adult woman who had mild COVID-19 (a few samples of this study predate the infection). Cell type and time point are not known. CDR3 nucleotides: TGTGCCAGCAGCTTAGGGACCCCGGGCGGGGAGCTGTTTTTT. Its protein product is CASSLGTPGGELFF.